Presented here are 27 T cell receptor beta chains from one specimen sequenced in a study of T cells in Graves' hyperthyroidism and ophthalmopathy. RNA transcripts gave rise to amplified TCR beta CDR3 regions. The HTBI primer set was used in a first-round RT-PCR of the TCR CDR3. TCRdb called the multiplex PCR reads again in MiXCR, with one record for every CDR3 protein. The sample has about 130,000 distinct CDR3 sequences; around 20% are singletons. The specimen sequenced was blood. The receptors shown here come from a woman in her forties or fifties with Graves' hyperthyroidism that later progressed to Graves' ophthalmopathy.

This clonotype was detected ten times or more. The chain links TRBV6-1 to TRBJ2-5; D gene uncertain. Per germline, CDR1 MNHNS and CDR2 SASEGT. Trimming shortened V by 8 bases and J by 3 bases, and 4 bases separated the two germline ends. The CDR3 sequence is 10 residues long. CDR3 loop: CASGKETQYF. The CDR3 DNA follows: TGTGCCAGCGGAAAAGAGACCCAGTACTTC.

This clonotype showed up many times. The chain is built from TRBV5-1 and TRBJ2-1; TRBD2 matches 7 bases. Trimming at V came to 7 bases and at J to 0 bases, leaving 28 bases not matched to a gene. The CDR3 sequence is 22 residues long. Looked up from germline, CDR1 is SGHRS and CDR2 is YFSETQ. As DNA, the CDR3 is TGCGCCAGCTCACGTTGGCCATTAACCGCGGGCGGGAGCCGAAGCTCCTACAATGAGCAGTTCTTC. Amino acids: CASSRWPLTAGGSRSSYNEQFF.

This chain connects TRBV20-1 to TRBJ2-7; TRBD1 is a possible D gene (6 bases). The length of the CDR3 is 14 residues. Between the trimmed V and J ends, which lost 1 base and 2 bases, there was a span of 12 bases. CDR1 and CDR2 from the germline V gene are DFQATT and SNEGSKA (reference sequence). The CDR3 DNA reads TGCAGTGCTAGAGGGCCCCGGGACACCTACGAGCAGTACTTC. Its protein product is CSARGPRDTYEQYF.

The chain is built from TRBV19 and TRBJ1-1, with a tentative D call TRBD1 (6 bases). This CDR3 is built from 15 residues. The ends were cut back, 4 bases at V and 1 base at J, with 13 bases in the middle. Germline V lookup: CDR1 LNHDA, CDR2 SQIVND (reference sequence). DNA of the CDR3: TGTGCCAGTAGTAATAGGGGGAATGGGAACACTGAAGCTTTCTTT. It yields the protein CASSNRGNGNTEAFF.

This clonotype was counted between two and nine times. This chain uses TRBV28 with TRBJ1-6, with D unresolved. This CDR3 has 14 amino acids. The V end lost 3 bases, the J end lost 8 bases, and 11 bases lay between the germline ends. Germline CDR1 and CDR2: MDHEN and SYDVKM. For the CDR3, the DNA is TGTGCCAGCAGTTTCATCCAACCTTATTCACCCCTCCACTTT. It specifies CASSFIQPYSPLHF.

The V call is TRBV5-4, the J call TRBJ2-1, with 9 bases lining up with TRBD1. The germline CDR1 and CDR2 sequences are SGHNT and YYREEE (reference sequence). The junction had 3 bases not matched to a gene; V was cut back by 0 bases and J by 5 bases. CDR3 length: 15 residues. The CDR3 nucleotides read TGTGCCAGCAGCTTGGGGGACAGGGCCCACAATGAGCAGTTCTTC. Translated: CASSLGDRAHNEQFF.

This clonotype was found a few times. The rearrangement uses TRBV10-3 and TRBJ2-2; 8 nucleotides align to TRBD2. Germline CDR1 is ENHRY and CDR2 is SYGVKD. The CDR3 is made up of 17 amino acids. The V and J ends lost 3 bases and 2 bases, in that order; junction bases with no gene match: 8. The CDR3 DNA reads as TGTGCCATCAGTGAATTTATGGCGGGAGGTAACACCGGGGAGCTGTTTTTT. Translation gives CAISEFMAGGNTGELFF.

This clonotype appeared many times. CDR3 protein: CASSSTGGYTDTQYF. Written as DNA, the CDR3 is TGCGCCAGCAGCTCCACCGGAGGGTACACAGATACGCAGTATTTT. The genes are TRBV4-1 and TRBJ2-3; possible D gene TRBD2, 6 bases. Germline loops: CDR1 MGHRA, CDR2 YSYEKL. V lost 5 bases to trimming and J lost 2 bases, with 14 bases between them. This CDR3 contains 15 residues.

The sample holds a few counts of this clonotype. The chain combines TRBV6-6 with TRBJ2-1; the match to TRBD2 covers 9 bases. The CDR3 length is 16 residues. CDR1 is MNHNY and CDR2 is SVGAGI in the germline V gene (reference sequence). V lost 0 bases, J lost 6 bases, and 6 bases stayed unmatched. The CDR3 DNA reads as TGTGCCAGCAGTTACTCCCGGGCTAGCGGGATCAATGAGCAGTTCTTC. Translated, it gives CASSYSRASGINEQFF.

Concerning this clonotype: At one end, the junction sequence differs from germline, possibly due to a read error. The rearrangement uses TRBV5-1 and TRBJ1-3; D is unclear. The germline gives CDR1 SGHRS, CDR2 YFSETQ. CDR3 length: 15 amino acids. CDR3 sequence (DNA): TGTGCCAGCAGCTTGGCATCCCTCTCTGGAAACACCATATATTTT. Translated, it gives CASSLASLSGNTIYF.

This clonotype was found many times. CDR3 amino acids: CASSVAPGADYGYTF. The CDR3 DNA reads TGTGCCAGCAGCGTAGCACCGGGGGCGGACTATGGCTACACCTTC. The V and J genes are TRBV9 and TRBJ1-2, with a possible D match to TRBD1 (6 bases). V was pared by 0 bases and J by 3 bases, with 12 bases between. Germline CDR1 SGDLS, CDR2 YYNGEE. This CDR3 region has 15 residues.

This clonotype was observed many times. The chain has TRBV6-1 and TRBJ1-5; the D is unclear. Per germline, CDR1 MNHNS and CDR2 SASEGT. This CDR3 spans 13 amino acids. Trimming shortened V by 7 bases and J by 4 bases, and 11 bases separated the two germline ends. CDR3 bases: TGTGCCAGCAATCCAAACCTTAATCAGCCCCAGCATTTT. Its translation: CASNPNLNQPQHF.

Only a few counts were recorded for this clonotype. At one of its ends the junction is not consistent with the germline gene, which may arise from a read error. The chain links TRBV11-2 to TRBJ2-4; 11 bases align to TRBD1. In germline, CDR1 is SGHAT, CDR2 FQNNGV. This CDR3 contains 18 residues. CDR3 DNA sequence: TGTGGCAGCAGGCCCGGGACAGGGGGTAGTTTAGCCAAAAACATTCAGTACTTC. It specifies CGSRPGTGGSLAKNIQYF.

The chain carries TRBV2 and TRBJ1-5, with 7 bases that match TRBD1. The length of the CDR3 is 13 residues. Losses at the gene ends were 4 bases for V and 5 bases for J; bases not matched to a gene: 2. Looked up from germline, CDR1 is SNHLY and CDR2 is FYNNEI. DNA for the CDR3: TGTGCCAGCAGTGCTACAGGGGATCAGCCCCAGCATTTT. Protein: CASSATGDQPQHF.

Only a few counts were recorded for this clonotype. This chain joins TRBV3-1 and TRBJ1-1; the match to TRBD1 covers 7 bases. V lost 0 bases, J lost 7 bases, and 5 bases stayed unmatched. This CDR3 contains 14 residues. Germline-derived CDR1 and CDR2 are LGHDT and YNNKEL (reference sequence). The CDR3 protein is CASSQDRGWSEAFF. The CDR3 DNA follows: TGTGCCAGCAGCCAAGACAGGGGGTGGAGTGAAGCTTTCTTT. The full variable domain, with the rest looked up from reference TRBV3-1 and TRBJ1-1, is DTAVSQTPKYLVTQMGNDKSIKCEQNLGHDTMYWYKQDSKKFLKIMFSYNNKELIINETVPNRFSPKSPDKAHLNLHINSLELGDSAVYFCASSQDRGWSEAFFGQGTRLTVV.

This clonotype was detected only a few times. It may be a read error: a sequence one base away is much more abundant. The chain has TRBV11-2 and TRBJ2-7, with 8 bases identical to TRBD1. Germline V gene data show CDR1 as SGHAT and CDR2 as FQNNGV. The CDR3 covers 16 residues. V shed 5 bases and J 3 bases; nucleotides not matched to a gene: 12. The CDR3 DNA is TGTGCCAGCAGCCCTATCAGGGGGCCCGATAGCTACGAGCAGTACTTC. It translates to CASSPIRGPDSYEQYF.

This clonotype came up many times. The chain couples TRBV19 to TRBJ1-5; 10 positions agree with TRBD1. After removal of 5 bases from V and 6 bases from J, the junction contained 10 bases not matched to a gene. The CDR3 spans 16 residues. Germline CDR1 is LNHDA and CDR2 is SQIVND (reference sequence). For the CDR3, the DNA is TGTGCCAGTAGTCCCACGACAGGGGGCATGAGTCAGCCCCAGCATTTT. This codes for CASSPTTGGMSQPQHF.

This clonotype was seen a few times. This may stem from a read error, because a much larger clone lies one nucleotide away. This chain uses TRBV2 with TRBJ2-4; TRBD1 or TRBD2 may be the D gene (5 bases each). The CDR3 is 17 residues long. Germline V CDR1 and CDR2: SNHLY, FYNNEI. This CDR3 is CASSELVPGRPKDIQYF. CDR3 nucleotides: TGTGCCAGCAGTGAATTGGTCCCGGGACGGCCCAAAGACATTCAGTACTTC.

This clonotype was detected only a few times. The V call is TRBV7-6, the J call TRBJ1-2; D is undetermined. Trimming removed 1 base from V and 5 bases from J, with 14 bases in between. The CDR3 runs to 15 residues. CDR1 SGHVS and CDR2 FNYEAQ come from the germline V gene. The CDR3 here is CASSLERGSAYGYTF. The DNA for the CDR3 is TGTGCCAGCAGCTTAGAGCGAGGCAGCGCATATGGCTACACCTTC. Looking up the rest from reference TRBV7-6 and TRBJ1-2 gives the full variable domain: GAGVSQSPRYKVTKRGQDVALRCDPISGHVSLYWYRQALGQGPEFLTYFNYEAQQDKSGLPNDRFSAERPEGSISTLTIQRTEQRDSAMYRCASSLERGSAYGYTFGSGTRLTVV.

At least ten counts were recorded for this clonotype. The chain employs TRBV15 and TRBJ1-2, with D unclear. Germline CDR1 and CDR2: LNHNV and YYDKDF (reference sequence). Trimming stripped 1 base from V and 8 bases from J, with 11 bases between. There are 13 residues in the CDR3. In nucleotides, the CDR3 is TGTGCCACCAGCAGAGGAGGGTCGGACGGCTACACCTTC. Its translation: CATSRGGSDGYTF.

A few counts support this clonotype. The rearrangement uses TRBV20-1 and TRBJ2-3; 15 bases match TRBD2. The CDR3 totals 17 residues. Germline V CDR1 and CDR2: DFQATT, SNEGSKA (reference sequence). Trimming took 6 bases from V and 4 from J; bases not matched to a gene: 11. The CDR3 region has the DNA TGCAGTGCATCTACCGGGACTAGCGGGAGGCTGTCAGATACGCAGTATTTT. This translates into CSASTGTSGRLSDTQYF.

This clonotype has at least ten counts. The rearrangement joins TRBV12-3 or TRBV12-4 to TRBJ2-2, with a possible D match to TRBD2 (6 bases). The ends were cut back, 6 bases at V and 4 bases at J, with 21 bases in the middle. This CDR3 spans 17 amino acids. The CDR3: CASRALRDGIFTGELFF. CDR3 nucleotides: TGTGCCAGCAGGGCCCTGCGGGACGGAATTTTCACCGGGGAGCTGTTTTTT.

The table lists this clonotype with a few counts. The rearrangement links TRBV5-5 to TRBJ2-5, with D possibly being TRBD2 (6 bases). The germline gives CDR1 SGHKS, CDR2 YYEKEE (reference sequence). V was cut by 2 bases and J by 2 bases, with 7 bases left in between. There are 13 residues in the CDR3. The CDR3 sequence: CASSFGTQETQYF. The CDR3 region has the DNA TGTGCCAGCAGCTTTGGGACTCAAGAGACCCAGTACTTC.

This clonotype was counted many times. The CDR3 spells CASSQDRRVQTGELFF. The CDR3 DNA follows: TGTGCCAGCAGCCAAGATAGACGGGTACAGACCGGGGAGCTGTTTTTT. The genes are TRBV3-1 and TRBJ2-2; D is unresolved. Germline CDR1 and CDR2: LGHDT and YNNKEL (reference sequence). The ends were cut back, 0 bases at V and 5 bases at J, with 13 bases in the middle. CDR3 length: 16 amino acids.

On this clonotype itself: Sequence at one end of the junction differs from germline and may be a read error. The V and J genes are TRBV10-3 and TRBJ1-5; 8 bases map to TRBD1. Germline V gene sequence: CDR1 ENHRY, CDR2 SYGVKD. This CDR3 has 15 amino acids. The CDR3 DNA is TGTGCCAGCAGTACCCAGGGGGCGCAGGGTCAGCCCCAGCATTTT. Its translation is CASSTQGAQGQPQHF.

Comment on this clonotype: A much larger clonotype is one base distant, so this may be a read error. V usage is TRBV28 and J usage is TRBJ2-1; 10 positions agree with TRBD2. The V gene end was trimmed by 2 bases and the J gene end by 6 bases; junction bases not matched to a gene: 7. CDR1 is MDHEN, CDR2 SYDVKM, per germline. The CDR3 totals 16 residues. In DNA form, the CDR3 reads TGTGCCAGCAGTTTAGGTGGACTAGCGGTTAGCAATGAGCAGTTCTTC. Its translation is CASSLGGLAVSNEQFF. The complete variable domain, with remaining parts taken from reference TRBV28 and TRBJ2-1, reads DVKVTQSSRYLVKRTGEKVFLECVQDMDHENMFWYRQDPGLGLRLIYFSYDVKMKEKGDIPEGYSVSREKKERFSLILESASTNQTSMYLCASSLGGLAVSNEQFFGPGTRLTVL.

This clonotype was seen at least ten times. The CDR3 sequence is CASSFSLARETQYF. The DNA for the CDR3 is TGTGCCAGCAGTTTTTCGCTAGCTAGAGAGACCCAGTACTTC. This chain links TRBV12-3 or TRBV12-4 with TRBJ2-5; TRBD2 is a possible D gene (5 bases). Deletions cut 3 bases from V and 4 bases from J, with 12 bases between. The CDR3 loop spans 14 amino acids.